The clone carrying this T cell receptor beta chain has more than one count but fewer than ten. This record comes from a study of shared clonotypes between healthy human individuals. Here immunoSEQ multiplex PCR was the method, and the copy in TCRdb shows in-frame clones only, minus some. The sample contains 950,000 to 1,300,000 clones, around 76% of which appear only once. This TCR came from a man aged 18 to 30 in good health. The sample consisted of memory CD4+ T cells sorted from blood. As to subset: CD45RA-negative fraction.

CDR3 amino acids: CASSLQGAGYTDTQYF. The CDR3 DNA follows: TGCGCCAGCAGCCTCCAGGGGGCCGGCTACACAGATACGCAGTATTTT. This sequence joins TRBV5-1 and TRBJ2-3; TRBD1 agrees at 8 bases. This CDR3 is built from 16 residues. Looked up from germline, CDR1 is SGHRS and CDR2 is YFSETQ. V shed 4 bases, J shed 2 bases, and the junction held 9 bases outside the gene matches. Drawing the rest from reference TRBV5-1 and TRBJ2-3, the complete variable domain is KAGVTQTPRYLIKTRGQQVTLSCSPISGHRSVSWYQQTPGQGLQFLFEYFSETQRNKGNFPGRFSGRQFSNSRSEMNVSTLELGDSALYLCASSLQGAGYTDTQYFGPGTRLTVL.